A selection of T cell receptor beta chains follows, all from one sample in a study of blood T cell repertoires in COVID-19. TCRdb keeps only in-frame clones here, not all; method: immunoSEQ multiplex PCR. The sample records roughly 60,000 clones, 80% to 90% being singletons. The sequencing input was peripheral blood. The receptors here all came from a man aged 80 or over with acute or convalescent COVID-19. CDR3s include the opening cysteine and the closing phenylalanine or tryptophan. Fields, in order: V gene, J gene, CDR3 protein.

V: TRBV30
J: TRBJ1-6
CDR3: CAWSVPGTGGAGSPLHF

V: TRBV3-1/TRBV3-2
J: TRBJ2-7
CDR3: CASSPGNEQYF

V: TRBV7-2
J: TRBJ1-5
CDR3: CASSLRVSNQPQHF

V: TRBV19
J: TRBJ1-3
CDR3: CASSTRDRQGNGIYF

V: TRBV6-6
J: TRBJ1-2
CDR3: CASRRGQAYGYTF

V: TRBV19
J: TRBJ1-1
CDR3: CASSGVAEAFF

V: TRBV29-1
J: TRBJ2-1
CDR3: CSVEGGLANEQFF

V: TRBV10-3
J: TRBJ1-1
CDR3: CAIRDRDRPNTEAFF

V: TRBV19
J: TRBJ1-4
CDR3: CASSIMPQSGEKLFF

V: TRBV6-5
J: TRBJ1-5
CDR3: CASMARVGQPQHF

V: TRBV7-6
J: TRBJ1-4
CDR3: CASRATNEKLFF

V: TRBV5-6
J: TRBJ1-2
CDR3: CASSMRGGQRAGGYTF

V: TRBV12-5
J: TRBJ1-5
CDR3: CASGPGLMQPQHF

V: TRBV13
J: TRBJ2-1
CDR3: CASSRTLTGVYPSYNEQFF

V: TRBV5-1
J: TRBJ1-2
CDR3: CASSSQPFANYGYTF

V: TRBV5-1
J: TRBJ2-5
CDR3: CASSFLGQETQYF

V: TRBV18
J: TRBJ1-4
CDR3: CASSPLTGDEKLFF

V: TRBV7-8
J: TRBJ1-1
CDR3: CASSPQGALNTEAFF

V: TRBV6-5
J: TRBJ2-7
CDR3: CASSSPRLAGSYEQYF

V: TRBV7-6
J: TRBJ2-2
CDR3: CASSSHLLDRQLFF

V: TRBV25-1
J: TRBJ1-2
CDR3: CASSEAGDFANYGYTF

V: TRBV10-3
J: TRBJ2-7
CDR3: CAISRPGQSYEQYF

V: TRBV6-1
J: TRBJ2-7
CDR3: CASSEQLSYEQYF

V: TRBV25-1
J: TRBJ1-1
CDR3: CASSGWVGRDTEAFF

V: TRBV2
J: TRBJ2-1
CDR3: CASAPASGDNEQFF

V: TRBV12-3/TRBV12-4
J: TRBJ1-2
CDR3: CASTHNRVSYTF

V: TRBV3-1/TRBV3-2
J: TRBJ1-1
CDR3: CASSLRSEAFF

V: TRBV5-6
J: TRBJ1-2
CDR3: CASSQTDRGHGYTF

V: TRBV6-6
J: TRBJ2-1
CDR3: CASSYERGGWEQFF